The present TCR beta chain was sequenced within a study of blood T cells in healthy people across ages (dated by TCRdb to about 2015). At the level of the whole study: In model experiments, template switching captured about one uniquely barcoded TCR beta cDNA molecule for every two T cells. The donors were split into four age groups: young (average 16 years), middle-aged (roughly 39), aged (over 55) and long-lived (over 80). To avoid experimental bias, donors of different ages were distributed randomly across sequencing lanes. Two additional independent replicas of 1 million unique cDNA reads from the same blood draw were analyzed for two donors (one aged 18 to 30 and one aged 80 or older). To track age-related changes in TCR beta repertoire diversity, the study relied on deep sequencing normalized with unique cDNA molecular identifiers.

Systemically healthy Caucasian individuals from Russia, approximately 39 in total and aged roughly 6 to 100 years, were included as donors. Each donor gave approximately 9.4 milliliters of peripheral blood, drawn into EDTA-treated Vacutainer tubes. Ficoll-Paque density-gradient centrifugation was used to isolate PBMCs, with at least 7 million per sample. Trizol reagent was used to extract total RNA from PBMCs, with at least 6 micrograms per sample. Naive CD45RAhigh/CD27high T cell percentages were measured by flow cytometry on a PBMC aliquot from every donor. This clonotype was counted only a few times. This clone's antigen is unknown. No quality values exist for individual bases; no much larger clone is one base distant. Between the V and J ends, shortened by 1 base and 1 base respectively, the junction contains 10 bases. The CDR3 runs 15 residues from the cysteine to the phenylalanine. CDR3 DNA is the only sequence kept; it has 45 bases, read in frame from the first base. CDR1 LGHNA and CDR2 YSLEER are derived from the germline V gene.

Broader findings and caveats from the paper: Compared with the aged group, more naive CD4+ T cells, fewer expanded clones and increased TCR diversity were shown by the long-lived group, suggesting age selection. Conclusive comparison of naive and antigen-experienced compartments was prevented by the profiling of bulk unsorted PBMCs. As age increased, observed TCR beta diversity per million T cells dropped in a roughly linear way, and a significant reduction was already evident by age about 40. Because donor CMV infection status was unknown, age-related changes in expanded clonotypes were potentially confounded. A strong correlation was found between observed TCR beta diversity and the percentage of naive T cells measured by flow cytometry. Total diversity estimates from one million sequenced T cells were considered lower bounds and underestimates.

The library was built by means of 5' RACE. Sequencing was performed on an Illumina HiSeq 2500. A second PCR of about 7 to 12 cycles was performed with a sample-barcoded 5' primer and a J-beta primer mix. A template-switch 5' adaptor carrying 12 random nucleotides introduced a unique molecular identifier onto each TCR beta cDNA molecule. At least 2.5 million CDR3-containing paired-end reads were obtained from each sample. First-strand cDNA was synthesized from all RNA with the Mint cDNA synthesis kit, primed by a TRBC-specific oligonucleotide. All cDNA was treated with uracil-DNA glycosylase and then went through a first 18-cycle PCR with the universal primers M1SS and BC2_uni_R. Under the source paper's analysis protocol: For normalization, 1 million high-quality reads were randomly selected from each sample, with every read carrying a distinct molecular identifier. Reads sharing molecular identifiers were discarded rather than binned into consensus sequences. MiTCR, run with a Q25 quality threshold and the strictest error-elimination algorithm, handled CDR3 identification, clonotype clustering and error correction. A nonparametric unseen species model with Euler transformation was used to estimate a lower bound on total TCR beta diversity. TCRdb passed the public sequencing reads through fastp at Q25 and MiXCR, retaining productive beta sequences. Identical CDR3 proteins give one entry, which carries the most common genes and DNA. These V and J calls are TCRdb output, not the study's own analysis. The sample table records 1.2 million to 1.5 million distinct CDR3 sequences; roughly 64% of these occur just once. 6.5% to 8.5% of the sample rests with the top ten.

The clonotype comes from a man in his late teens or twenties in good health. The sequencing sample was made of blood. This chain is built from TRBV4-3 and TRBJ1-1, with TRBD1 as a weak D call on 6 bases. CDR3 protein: CASSQANRANTEAFF. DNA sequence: TGCGCCAGCAGCCAAGCAAACAGGGCGAACACTGAAGCTTTCTTT.